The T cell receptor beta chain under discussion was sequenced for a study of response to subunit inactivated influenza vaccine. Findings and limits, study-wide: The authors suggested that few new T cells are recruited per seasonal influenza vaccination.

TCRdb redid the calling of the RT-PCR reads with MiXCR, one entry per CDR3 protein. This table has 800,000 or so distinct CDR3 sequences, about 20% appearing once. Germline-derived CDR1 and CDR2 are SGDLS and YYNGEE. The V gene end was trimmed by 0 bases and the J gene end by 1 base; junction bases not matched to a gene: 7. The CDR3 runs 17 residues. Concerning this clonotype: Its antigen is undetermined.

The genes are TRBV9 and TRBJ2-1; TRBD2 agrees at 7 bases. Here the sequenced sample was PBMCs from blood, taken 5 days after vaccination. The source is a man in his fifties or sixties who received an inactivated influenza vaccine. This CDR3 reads CASSVGGLAASYNEQFF. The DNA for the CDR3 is TGTGCCAGCAGCGTAGGGGGTCTAGCGGCGTCCTACAATGAGCAGTTCTTC.